This T cell receptor (beta chain) was obtained from a study of cytomegalovirus exposure and HLA in healthy donors. Broader study findings: Looking again later, the authors saw that most CMV-associated TCR beta chains seemed HLA-restricted. It emerged from a later analysis that several of the most significant clusters appeared to be linked to common viral pathogens. The likely origin of a cluster of highly shared sequence variants was a sequencing artifact.

60 Vbeta and 13 Jbeta primers were used in PCR. The repertoire was sequenced with immunoSEQ multiplex PCR; TCRdb's copy has only in-frame clones and lacks some. The sample consists of about 160,000 clones, about three quarters of them appearing once. V gave up 4 bases and J gave up 3 bases, with 16 bases separating them. This CDR3 has 16 residues. Germline values: CDR1 LNHDA, CDR2 SQIVND (reference sequence). Points on this clone: Its antigen is still unknown.

Material for sequencing was PBMCs. The chain couples TRBV19 to TRBJ1-5; D is uncertain. The receptor was derived from a woman aged 25 to 39 in good health and CMV-seronegative. The CDR3 loop reads CASSTGSLFDNQPQHF. The CDR3 bases are TGTGCCAGTAGTACCGGGTCGCTTTTTGACAATCAGCCCCAGCATTTT.